Given below is one TCR beta chain in context. This sample is drawn from a study of blood T cell repertoires in COVID-19. Trimming shortened V by 3 bases and J by 6 bases, and 9 bases separated the two germline ends. CDR3 length: 12 residues. Per the germline V gene, CDR1 is DFQATT and CDR2 is SNEGSKA (reference sequence). Under the authors' procedure: Scientists estimated how many nucleated cells there were by amplifying reference gene primers. Assay: immunoSEQ multiplex PCR; the TCRdb copy retains only in-frame clones and omits some. V, J and clone size are taken as reported in that table, and D and trimming were inferred from the DNA itself. This sample has about 76,000 clones, with about 88% found just once.

The sample was peripheral blood. The receptor comes from a man in his sixties with COVID-19, enrolled during active disease. This sequence joins TRBV20-1 and TRBJ1-5, with D possibly being TRBD1 (6 bases). CDR3 protein: CSASGGRQPQHF. CDR3 bases: TGCAGTGCTAGTGGGGGGCGTCAGCCCCAGCATTTT.